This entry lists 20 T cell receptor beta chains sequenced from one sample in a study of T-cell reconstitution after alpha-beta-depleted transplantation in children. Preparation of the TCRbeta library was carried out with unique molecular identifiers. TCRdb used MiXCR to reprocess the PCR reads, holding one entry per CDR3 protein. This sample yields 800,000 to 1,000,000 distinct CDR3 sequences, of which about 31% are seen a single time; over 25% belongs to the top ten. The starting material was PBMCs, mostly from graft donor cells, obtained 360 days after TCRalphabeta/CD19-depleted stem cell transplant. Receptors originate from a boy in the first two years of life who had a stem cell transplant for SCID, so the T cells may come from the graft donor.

DNA for the CDR3: TGTGCCAGCAGCTTGGTTACTAGCGGGGTAGGCTACAATGAGCAGTTCTTC. Its protein product is CASSLVTSGVGYNEQFF. V is TRBV5-6 and J is TRBJ2-1, with 10 bases aligning to TRBD2. Looked up from germline, CDR1 is SGHDT and CDR2 is YYEEEE. The CDR3 loop spans 17 amino acids. V was clipped by 0 bases and J by 3 bases; unmatched bases: 6.

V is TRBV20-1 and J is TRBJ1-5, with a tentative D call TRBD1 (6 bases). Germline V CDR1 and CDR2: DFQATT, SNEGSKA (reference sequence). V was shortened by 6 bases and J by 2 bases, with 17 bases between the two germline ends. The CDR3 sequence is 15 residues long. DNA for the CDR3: TGCAGTGCCGGGACAAGGGGGGTAGGCAATCAGCCCCAGCATTTT. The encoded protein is CSAGTRGVGNQPQHF.

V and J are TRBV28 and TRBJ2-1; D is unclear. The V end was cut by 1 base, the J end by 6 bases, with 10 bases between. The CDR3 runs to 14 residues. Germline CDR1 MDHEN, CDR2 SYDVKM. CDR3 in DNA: TGTGCCAGCAGTTTATCCACAGCCACCAATGAGCAGTTCTTC. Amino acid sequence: CASSLSTATNEQFF.

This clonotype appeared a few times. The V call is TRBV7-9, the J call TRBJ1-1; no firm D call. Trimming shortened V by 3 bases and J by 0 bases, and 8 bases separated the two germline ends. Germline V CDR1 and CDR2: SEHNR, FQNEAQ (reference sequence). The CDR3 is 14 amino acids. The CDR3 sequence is CASSLTAVNTEAFF. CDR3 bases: TGTGCCAGCAGCTTGACGGCCGTGAACACTGAAGCTTTCTTT. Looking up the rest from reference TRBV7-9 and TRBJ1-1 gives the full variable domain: DTGVSQNPRHKITKRGQNVTFRCDPISEHNRLYWYRQTLGQGPEFLTYFQNEAQLEKSRLLSDRFSAERPKGSFSTLEIQRTEQGDSAMYLCASSLTAVNTEAFFGQGTRLTVV.

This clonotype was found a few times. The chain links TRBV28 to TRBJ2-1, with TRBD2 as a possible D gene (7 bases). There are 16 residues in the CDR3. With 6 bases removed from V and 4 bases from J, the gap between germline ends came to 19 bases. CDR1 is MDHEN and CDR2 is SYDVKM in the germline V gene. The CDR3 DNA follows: TGTGCCAGCAGCATTTCCACGGGGGGCCCGTACAATGAGCAGTTCTTC. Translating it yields CASSISTGGPYNEQFF.

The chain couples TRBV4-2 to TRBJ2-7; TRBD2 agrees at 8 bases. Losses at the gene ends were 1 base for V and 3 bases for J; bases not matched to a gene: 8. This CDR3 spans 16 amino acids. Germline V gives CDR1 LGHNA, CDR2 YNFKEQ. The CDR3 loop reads CASSQVSGETLYEQYF. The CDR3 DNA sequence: TGTGCCAGCAGCCAAGTTAGCGGGGAGACCCTCTACGAGCAGTACTTC.

CDR3 in amino acids: CASSPRQGGDTQYF. In DNA form, the CDR3 reads TGTGCCAGCAGCCCCAGACAGGGAGGCGATACGCAGTATTTT. The V call is TRBV4-2, the J call TRBJ2-3; a possible D gene is TRBD1 (7 bases). The V end lost 4 bases, the J end lost 6 bases, and 14 bases lay between the germline ends. Germline V gene data show CDR1 as LGHNA and CDR2 as YNFKEQ. The CDR3 contains 14 residues.

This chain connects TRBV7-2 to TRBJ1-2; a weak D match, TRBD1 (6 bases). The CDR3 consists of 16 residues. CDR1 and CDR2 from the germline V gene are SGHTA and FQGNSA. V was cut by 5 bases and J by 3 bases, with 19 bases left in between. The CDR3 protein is CASSLTQGNAHYGYTF. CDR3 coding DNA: TGTGCCAGCAGCCTCACCCAGGGGAATGCTCACTATGGCTACACCTTC.

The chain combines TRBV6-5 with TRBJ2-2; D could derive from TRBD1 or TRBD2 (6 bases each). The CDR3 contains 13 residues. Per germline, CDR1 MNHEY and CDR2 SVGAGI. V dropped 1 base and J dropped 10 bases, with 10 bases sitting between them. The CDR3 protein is CASSYWGAEELFF. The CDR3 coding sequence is TGTGCCAGCAGTTACTGGGGGGCCGAGGAGCTGTTTTTT.

The DNA of the CDR3 is TGTGCCAGCAGAGACGGGACTAGCGGTTACAATGAGCAGTTCTTC. It yields the protein CASRDGTSGYNEQFF. The chain uses TRBV6-1 and TRBJ2-1, with TRBD2 identical over 11 bases. V shed 6 bases, J shed 4 bases, and the junction held 5 bases outside the gene matches. Per the germline V gene, CDR1 is MNHNS and CDR2 is SASEGT. The CDR3 extends over 15 amino acids.

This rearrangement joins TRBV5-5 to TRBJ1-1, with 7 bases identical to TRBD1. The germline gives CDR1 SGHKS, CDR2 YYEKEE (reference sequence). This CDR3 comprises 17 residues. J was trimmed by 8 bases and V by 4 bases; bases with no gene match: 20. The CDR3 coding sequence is TGTGCCAGCAGCGGATTGGACAGGTTTTTCTTTCAAGGGGAAGCTTTCTTT. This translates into CASSGLDRFFFQGEAFF.

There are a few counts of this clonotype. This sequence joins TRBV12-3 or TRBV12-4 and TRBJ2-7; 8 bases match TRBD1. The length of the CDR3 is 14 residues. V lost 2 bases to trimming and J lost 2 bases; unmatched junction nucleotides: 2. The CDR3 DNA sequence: TGTGCCAGCAGTTTATCCAGGGGGCCCTACGAGCAGTACTTC. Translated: CASSLSRGPYEQYF.

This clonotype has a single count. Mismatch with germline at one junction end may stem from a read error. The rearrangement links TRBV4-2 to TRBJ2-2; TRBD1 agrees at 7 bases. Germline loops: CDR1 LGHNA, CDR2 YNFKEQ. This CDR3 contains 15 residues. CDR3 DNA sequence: TGTGCCAGCAGCCAAGAAGGGGGCAACACCAGGGAGCTGTTTTTT. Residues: CASSQEGGNTRELFF.

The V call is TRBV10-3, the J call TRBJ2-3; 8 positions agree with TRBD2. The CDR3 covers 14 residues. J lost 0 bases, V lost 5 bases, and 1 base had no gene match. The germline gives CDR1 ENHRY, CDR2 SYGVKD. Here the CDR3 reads CAISLAGSTDTQYF. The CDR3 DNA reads TGTGCCATCAGTTTAGCGGGGAGCACAGATACGCAGTATTTT.

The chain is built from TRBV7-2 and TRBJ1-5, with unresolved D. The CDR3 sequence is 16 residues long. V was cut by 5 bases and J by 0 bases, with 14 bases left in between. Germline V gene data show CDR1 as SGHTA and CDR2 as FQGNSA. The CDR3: CASSLVAVPSNQPQHF. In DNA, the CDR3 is TGTGCCAGCAGCCTCGTGGCAGTCCCTAGCAATCAGCCCCAGCATTTT.

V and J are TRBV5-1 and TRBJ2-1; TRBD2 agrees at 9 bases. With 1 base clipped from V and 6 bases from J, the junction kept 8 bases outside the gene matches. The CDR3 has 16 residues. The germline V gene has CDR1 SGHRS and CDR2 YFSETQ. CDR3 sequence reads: CASSLLVAGAGNEQFF. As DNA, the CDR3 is TGCGCCAGCAGCTTGTTGGTAGCGGGGGCCGGCAATGAGCAGTTCTTC.

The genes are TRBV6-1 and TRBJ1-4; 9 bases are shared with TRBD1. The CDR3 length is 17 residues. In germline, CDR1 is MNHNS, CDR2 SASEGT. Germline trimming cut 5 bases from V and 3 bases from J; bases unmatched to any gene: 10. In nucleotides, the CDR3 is TGTGCCAGCAGTCCACCGGGACAGGGTGTTCCTAATGAAAAACTGTTTTTT. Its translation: CASSPPGQGVPNEKLFF.

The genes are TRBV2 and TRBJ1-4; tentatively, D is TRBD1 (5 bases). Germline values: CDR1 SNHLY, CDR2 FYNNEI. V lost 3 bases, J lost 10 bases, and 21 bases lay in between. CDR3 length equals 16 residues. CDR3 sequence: CASSDFGGALPRKLFF. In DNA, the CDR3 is TGTGCCAGCAGTGACTTCGGCGGGGCTCTTCCTCGAAAACTGTTTTTT.

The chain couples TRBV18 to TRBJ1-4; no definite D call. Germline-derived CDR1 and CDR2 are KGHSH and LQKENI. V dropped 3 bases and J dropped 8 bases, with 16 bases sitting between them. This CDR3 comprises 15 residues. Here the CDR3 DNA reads TGTGCCAGCTCACCCAGGTTCTTCAACGAGGAAAAACTGTTTTTT. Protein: CASSPRFFNEEKLFF.

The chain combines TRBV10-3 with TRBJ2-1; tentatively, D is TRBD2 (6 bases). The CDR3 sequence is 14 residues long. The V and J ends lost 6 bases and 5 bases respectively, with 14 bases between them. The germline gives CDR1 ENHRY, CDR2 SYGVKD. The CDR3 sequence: CAISGGRRDNEQFF. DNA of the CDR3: TGTGCCATCAGCGGGGGAAGAAGGGACAATGAGCAGTTCTTC.